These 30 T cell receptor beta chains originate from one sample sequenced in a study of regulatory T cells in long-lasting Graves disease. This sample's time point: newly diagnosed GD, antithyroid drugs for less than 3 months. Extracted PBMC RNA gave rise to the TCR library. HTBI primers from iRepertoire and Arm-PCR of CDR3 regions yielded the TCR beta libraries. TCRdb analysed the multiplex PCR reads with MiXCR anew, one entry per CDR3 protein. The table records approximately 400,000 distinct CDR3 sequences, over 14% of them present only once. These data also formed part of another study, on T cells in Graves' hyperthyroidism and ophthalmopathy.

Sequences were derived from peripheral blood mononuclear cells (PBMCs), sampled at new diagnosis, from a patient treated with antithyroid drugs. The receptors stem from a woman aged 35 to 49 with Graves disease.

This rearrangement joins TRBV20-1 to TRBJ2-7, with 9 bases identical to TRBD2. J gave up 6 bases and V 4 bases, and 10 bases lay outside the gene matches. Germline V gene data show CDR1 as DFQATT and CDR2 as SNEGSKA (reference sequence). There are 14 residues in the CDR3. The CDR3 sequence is CSAIRPGLAAEQYF. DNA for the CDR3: TGCAGTGCTATTAGACCGGGACTAGCTGCCGAGCAGTACTTC.

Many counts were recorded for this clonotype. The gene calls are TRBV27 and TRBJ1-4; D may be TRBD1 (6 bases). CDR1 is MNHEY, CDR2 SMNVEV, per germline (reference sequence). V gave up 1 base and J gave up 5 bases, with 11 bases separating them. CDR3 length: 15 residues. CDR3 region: CASSLWGGTNEKLFF. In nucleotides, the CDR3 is TGTGCCAGCAGTTTATGGGGGGGCACCAATGAAAAACTGTTTTTT.

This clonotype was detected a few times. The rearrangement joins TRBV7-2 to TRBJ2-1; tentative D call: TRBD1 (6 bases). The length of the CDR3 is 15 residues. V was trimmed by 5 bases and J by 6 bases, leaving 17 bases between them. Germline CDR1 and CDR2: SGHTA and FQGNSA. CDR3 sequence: CASSPTGFFPNEQFF. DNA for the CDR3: TGTGCCAGCAGCCCGACAGGTTTCTTTCCCAATGAGCAGTTCTTC.

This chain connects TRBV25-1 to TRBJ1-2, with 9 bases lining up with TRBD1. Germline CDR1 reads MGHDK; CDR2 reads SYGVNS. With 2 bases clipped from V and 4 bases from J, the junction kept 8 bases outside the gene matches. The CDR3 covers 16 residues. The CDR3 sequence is CASSEITQGAGYGYTF. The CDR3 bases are TGTGCCAGCAGTGAAATTACACAGGGGGCAGGCTATGGCTACACCTTC.

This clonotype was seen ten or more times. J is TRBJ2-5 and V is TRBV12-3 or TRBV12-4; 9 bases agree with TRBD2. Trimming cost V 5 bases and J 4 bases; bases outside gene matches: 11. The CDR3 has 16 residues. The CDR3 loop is CASSLGGSGSGETQYF. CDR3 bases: TGTGCCAGCAGTCTTGGGGGTAGCGGGAGTGGAGAGACCCAGTACTTC.

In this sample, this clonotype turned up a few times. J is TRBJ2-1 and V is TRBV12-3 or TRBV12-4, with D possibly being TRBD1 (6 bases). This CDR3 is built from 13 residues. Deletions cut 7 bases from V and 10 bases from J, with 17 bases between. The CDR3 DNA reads TGTGCCAGCACCTCCGGGGTGGGGACAGAGCAGTTCTTC. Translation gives CASTSGVGTEQFF.

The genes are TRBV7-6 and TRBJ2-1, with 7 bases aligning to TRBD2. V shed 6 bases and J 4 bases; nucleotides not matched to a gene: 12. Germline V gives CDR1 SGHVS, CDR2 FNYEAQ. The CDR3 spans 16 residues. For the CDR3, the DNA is TGTGCCAGCAGTTACCAGTCTAGCGGACCTTACAATGAGCAGTTCTTC. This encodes CASSYQSSGPYNEQFF.

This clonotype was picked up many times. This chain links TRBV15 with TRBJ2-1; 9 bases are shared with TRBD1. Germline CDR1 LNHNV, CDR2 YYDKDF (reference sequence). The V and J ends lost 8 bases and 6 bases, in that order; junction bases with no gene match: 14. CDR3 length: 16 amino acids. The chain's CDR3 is CATPLKNGQGINEQFF. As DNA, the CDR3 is TGTGCCACCCCCCTCAAAAACGGACAGGGGATCAATGAGCAGTTCTTC.

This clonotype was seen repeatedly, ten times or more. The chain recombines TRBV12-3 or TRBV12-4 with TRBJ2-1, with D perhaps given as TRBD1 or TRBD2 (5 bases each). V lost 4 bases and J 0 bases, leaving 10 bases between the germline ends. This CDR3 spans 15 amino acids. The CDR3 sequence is CASSWSGGSYNEQFF. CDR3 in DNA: TGTGCCAGCAGTTGGTCTGGGGGCTCCTACAATGAGCAGTTCTTC.

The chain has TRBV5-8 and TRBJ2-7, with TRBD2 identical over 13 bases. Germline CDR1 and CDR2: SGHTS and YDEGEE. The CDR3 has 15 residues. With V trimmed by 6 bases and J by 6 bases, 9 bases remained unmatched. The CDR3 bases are TGTGCCAGCACGCTTGGGACTAGCGGGATGAGCGAGCAGTACTTC. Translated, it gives CASTLGTSGMSEQYF.

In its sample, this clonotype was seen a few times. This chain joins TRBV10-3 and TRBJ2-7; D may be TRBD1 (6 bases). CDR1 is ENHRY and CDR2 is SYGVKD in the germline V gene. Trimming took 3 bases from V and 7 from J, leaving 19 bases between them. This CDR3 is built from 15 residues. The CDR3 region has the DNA TGTGCCATCAGTGAAGCGACAGGCCCTTCTAAAGAGCAGTACTTC. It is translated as CAISEATGPSKEQYF.

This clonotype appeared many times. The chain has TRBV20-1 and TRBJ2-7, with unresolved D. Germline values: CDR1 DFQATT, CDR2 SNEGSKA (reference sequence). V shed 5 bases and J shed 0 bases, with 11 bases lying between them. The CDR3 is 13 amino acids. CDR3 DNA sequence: TGCAGTGCTTATATGAGGAGCTCCTACGAGCAGTACTTC. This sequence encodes CSAYMRSSYEQYF.

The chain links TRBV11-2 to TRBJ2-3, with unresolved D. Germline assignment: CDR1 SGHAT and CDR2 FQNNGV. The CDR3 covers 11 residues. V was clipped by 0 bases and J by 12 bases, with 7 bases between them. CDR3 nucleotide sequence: TGTGCCAGCAGCTTAGACTCTGTCCAGTATTTT. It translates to CASSLDSVQYF. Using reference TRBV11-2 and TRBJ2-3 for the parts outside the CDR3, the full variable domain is EAGVAQSPRYKIIEKRQSVAFWCNPISGHATLYWYQQILGQGPKLLIQFQNNGVVDDSQLPKDRFSAERLKGVDSTLKIQPAKLEDSAVYLCASSLDSVQYFGPGTRLTVL.

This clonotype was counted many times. The CDR3 DNA is TGTGCCAGCAGTTTAGGAAAGGCGGGAGGCTACAATGAGCAGTTCTTC. Its protein is CASSLGKAGGYNEQFF. This rearrangement joins TRBV28 to TRBJ2-1; TRBD2 matches 8 bases. The J segment lost 3 bases and the V segment lost 2 bases, leaving 6 bases of the junction unmatched. This CDR3 is built from 16 residues. CDR1 and CDR2 (germline): MDHEN, SYDVKM.

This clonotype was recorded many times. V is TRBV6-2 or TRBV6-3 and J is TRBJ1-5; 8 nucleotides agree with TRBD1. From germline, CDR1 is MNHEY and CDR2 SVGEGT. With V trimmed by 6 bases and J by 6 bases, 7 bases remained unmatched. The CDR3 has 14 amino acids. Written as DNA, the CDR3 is TGTGCCAGCAGCCCCAGGGGGCGCGGTCAGCCCCAGCATTTT. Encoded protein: CASSPRGRGQPQHF.

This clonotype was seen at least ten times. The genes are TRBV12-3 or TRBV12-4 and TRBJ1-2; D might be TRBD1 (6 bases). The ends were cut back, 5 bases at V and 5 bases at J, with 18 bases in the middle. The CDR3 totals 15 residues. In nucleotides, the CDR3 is TGTGCCAGCAGTCCAAGCTCAGGGGTACGATATGGCTACACCTTC. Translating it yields CASSPSSGVRYGYTF.

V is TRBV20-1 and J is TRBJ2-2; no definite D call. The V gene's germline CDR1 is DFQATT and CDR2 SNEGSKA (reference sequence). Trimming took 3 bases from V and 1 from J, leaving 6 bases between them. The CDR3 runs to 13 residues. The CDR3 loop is CSASRGNTGELFF. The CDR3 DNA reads TGCAGTGCTAGTCGCGGGAACACCGGGGAGCTGTTTTTT.

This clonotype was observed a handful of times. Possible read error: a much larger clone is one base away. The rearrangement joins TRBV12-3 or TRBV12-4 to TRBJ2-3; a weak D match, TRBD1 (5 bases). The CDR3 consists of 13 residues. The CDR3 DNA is TGTGCCAGCAGTCCGACAACCACAGGTACGCAGTATTTT. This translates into CASSPTTTGTQYF.

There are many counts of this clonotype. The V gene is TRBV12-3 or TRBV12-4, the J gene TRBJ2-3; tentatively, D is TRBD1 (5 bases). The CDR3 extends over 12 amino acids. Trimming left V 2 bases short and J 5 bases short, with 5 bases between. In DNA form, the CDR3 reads TGTGCCAGCAGTTTACAGGGAGATACGCAGTATTTT. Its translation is CASSLQGDTQYF.

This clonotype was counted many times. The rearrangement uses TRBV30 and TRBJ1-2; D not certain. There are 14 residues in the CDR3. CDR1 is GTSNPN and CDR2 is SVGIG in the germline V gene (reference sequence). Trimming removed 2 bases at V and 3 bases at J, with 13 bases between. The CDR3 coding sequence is TGTGCCTGGAGTCAGTCTACCGATGACTATGGCTACACCTTC. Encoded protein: CAWSQSTDDYGYTF.

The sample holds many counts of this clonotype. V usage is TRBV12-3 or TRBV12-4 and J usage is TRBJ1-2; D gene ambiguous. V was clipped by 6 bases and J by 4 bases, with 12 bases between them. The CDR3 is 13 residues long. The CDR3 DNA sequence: TGTGCCAGCAGCCCCGGACGGTCCTATGGCTACACCTTC. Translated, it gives CASSPGRSYGYTF.

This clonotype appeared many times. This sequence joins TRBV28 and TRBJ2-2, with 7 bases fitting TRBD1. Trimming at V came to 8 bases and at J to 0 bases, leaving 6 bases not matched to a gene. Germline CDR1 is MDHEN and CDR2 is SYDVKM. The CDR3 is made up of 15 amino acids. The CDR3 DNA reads TGTGCCAGCTTAAGGGACAGCCCGAACACCGGGGAGCTGTTTTTT. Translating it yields CASLRDSPNTGELFF.

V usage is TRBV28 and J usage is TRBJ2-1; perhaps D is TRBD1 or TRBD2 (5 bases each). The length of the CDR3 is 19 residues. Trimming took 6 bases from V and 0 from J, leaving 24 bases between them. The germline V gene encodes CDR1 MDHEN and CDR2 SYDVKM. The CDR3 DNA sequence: TGTGCCAGCAGCCATTTAGGCCCCTTTAGGGGAGACTCCTACAATGAGCAGTTCTTC. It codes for CASSHLGPFRGDSYNEQFF. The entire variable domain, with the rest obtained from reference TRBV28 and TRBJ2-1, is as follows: DVKVTQSSRYLVKRTGEKVFLECVQDMDHENMFWYRQDPGLGLRLIYFSYDVKMKEKGDIPEGYSVSREKKERFSLILESASTNQTSMYLCASSHLGPFRGDSYNEQFFGPGTRLTVL.

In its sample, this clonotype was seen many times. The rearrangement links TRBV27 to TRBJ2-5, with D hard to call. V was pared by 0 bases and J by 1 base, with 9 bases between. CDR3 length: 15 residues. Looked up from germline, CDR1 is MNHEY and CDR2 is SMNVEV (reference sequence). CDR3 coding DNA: TGTGCCAGCAGTTTATCGTCAGGTCCCCAAGAGACCCAGTACTTC. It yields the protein CASSLSSGPQETQYF.

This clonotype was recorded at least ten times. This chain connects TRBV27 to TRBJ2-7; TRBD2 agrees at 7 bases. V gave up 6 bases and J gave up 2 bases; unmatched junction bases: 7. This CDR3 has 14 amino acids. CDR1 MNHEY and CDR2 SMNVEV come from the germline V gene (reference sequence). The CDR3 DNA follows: TGTGCCAGCAGAATGGGACTAACCGCCTACGAGCAGTACTTC. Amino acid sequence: CASRMGLTAYEQYF.

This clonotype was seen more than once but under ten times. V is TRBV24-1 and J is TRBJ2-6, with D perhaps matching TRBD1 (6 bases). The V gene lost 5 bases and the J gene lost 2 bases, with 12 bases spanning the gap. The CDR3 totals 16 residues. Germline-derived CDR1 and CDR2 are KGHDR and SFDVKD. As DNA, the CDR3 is TGTGCCACCAGTGCCTGGGCAGGGGCTGGGGCCAACGTCCTGACTTTC. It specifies CATSAWAGAGANVLTF.

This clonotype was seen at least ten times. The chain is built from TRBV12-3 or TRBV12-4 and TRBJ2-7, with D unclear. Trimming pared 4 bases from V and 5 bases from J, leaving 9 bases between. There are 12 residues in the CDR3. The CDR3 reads CASSSGVHEQYF. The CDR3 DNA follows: TGTGCCAGCAGTTCCGGTGTCCACGAGCAGTACTTC.

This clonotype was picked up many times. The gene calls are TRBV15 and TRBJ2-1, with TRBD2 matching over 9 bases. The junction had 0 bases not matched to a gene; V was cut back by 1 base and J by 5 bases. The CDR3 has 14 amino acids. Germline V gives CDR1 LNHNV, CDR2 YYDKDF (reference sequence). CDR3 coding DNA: TGTGCCACCAGCAGAGGACTAGCGGACAATGAGCAGTTCTTC. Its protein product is CATSRGLADNEQFF.

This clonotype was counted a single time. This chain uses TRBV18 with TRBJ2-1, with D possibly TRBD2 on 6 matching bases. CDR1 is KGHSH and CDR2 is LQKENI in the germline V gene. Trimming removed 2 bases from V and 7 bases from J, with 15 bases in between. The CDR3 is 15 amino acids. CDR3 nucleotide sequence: TGTGCCAGCTCACCATCACCGGGAGTCGGGAATGAGCAGTTCTTC. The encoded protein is CASSPSPGVGNEQFF.

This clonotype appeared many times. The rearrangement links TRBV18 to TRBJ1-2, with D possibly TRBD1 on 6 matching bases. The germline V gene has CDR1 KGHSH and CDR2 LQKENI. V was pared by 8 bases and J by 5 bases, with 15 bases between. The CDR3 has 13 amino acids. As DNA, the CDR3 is TGTGCCAGCAGCCCGGACAGATCGTATGGCTACACCTTC. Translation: CASSPDRSYGYTF.